This T cell receptor beta chain was sequenced for a study of cytomegalovirus exposure and HLA in healthy donors (TCRdb year 2017). About the study as a whole: According to a later analysis, the 110 or so validation repertoires were produced on the same platform as the 680 or so repertoires of the first cohort. The study was designed to test whether signatures of past pathogen exposure could be identified by cataloging public T cell receptors. In addition to the first cohort of 666 subjects, a separate validation cohort of 100 to 150 different subjects was used. To predict cytomegalovirus infection status, the study combined high-throughput TCR immunosequencing, statistical association of individual TCRs with disease status, and machine learning. The paper's findings and limits, for the study overall: The authors suggested that the approach could potentially be extended to other disease states and immunological phenotypes. Cytomegalovirus status was reported to be diagnosed by the classifier with high specificity and sensitivity in both the original and validation cohorts. A total of about 180 TCR beta chains were listed by the study as associated with cytomegalovirus. A few of the identified cytomegalovirus-associated TCR beta chains were confirmed in vitro to be specific for cytomegalovirus antigens. Across donors, most TCR sequences were observed very rarely, whereas some public TCRs were present in many individuals. In a later analysis, TCRs clustered in the first cohort were found to also tend to co-occur in the 130 or so validation repertoires, with approximately 95% of cluster scores above 0. A later analysis lacked HLA typing for the validation cohort, so it scored co-occurrence in that cohort across all 120 repertoires.

The CDR3 starts with the cysteine, ends with the phenylalanine, and has 15 residues. The CDR3 DNA has 45 bases and is translated from base 1. The germline V gene provides CDR1 SGHTA and CDR2 FQGNSA. The V and J ends are trimmed by 1 base and 6 bases, leaving 15 bases between them. The donors were included in the validation cohort of 120 subjects, a group kept apart from the roughly 670-subject first cohort. Receptor amplification or capture employed the immunoSEQ multiplex PCR assay. The authors processed their data as follows. A statistical classification framework was built for diagnosing cytomegalovirus status from the catalog of TCR beta chain sequences. The clones in this table, taken by TCRdb from immuneACCESS, are in-frame only. Not every clone is retained; where verified, under half of the shortfall comes from an unresolved V gene, and the cause of the rest is unknown. V and J calls and clone size follow that table, whereas D and trimming were derived from the DNA. This sample comprises 120,000 or so clones, 70% to 90% of them detected only once. About 1.8% of the sample is taken by the ten largest.

In regard to this clone: It has no known antigen specificity. The record has no base qualities; no much larger clone is one base away.

Specimen: PBMCs. The clonotype was recovered from a man aged 18 to 35 in good health and CMV-seronegative. The sequence links TRBV7-2 to TRBJ1-2; matching of 6 bases hints at TRBD1 as the D gene. DNA sequence: TGTGCCAGCAGCTTAGTGGGGGGGCCGTCGGATGGCTACACCTTC. Its translation is CASSLVGGPSDGYTF.